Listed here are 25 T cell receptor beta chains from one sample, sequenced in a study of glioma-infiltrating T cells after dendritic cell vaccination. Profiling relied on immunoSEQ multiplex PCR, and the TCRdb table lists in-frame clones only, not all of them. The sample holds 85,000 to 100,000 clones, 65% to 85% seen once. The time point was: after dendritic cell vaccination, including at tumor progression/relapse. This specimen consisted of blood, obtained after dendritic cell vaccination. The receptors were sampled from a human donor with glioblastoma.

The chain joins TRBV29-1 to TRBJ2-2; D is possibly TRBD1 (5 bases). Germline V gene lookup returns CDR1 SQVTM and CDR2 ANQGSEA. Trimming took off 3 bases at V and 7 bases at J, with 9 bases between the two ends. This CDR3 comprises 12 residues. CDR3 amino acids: CSVEKTVGELFF. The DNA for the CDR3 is TGCAGCGTTGAGAAGACAGTCGGGGAGCTGTTTTTT.

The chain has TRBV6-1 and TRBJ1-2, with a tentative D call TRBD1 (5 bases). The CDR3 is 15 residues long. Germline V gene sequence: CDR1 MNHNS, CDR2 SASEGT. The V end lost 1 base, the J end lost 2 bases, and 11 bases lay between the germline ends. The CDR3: CASSEGGGANYGYTF. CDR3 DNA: TGTGCCAGCAGTGAAGGGGGGGGAGCCAACTATGGCTACACCTTC.

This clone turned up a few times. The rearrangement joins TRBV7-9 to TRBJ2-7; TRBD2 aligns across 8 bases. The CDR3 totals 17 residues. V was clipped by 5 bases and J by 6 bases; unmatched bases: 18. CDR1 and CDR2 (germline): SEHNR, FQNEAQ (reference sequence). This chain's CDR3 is CASSAVRGSGSISEQYF. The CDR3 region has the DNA TGTGCCAGCAGCGCAGTCCGTGGGAGCGGGAGTATCTCCGAGCAGTACTTC.

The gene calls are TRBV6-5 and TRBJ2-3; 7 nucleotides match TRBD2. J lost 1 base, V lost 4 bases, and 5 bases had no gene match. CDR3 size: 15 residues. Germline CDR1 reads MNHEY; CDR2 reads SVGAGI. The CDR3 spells CASSSDTSGTDTQYF. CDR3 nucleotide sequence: TGTGCCAGCAGTTCTGATACTAGCGGCACAGATACGCAGTATTTT.

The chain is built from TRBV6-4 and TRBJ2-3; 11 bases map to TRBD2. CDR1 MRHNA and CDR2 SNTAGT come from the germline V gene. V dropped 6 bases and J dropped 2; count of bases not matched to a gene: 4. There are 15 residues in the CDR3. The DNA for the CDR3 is TGTGCCAGCAGGGCTAGCGGGGGGTCCACAGATACGCAGTATTTT. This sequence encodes CASRASGGSTDTQYF.

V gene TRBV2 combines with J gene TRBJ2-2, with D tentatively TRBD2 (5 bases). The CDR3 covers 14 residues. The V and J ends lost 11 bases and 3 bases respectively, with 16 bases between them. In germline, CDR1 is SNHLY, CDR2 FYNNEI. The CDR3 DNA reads TGTGCCTCGCATGGGAGACGACACACCGGGGAGCTGTTTTTT. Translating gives CASHGRRHTGELFF.

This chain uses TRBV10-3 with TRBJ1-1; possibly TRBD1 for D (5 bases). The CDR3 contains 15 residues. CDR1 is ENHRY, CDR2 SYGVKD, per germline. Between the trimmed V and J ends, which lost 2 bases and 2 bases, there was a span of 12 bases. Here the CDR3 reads CAISEPGELNTEAFF. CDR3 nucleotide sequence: TGTGCCATCAGTGAGCCGGGGGAACTTAACACTGAAGCTTTCTTT.

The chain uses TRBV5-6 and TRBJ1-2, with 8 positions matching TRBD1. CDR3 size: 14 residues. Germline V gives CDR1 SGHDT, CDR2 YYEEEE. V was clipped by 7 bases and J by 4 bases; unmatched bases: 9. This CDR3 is CASLRGPSVYGYTF. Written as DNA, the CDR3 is TGTGCCAGCCTCAGGGGGCCTTCGGTCTATGGCTACACCTTC. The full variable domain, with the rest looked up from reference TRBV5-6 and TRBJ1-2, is DAGVTQSPTHLIKTRGQQVTLRCSPKSGHDTVSWYQQALGQGPQFIFQYYEEEERQRGNFPDRFSGHQFPNYSSELNVNALLLGDSALYLCASLRGPSVYGYTFGSGTRLTVV.

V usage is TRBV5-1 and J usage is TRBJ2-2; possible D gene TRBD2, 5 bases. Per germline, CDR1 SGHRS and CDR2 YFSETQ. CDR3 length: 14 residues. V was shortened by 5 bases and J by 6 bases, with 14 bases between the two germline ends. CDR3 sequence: CASSVEGRAGELFF. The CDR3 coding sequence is TGCGCCAGCAGTGTTGAAGGGCGGGCCGGGGAGCTGTTTTTT.

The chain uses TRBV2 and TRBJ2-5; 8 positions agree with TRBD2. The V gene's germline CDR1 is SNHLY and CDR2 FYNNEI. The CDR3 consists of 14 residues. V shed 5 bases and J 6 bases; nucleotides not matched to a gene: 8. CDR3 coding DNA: TGTGCCAGCAGTCTCCCCGGGGGGGGGCAGACCCAGTACTTC. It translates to CASSLPGGGQTQYF. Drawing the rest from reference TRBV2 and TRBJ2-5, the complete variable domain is EPEVTQTPSHQVTQMGQEVILRCVPISNHLYFYWYRQILGQKVEFLVSFYNNEISEKSEIFDDQFSVERPDGSNFTLKIRSTKLEDSAMYFCASSLPGGGQTQYFGPGTRLLVL.

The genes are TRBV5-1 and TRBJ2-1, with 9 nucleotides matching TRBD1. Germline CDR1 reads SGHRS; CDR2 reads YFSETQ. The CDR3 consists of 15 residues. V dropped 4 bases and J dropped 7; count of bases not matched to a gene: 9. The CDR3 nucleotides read TGCGCCAGCAGCGGAACAGGGGGCGCGTCTAATGAGCAGTTCTTC. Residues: CASSGTGGASNEQFF.

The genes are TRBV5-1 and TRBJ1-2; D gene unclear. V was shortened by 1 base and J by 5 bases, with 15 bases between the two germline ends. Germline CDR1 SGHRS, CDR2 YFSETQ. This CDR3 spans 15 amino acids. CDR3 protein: CASSLTADGAYGYTF. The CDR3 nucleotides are TGCGCCAGCAGCTTGACCGCAGATGGAGCTTATGGCTACACCTTC.

This CDR3 reads CASSYALTGEADTQYF. The CDR3 region has the DNA TGTGCCAGCAGTTACGCTTTGACAGGGGAGGCGGATACGCAGTATTTT. The chain employs TRBV6-6 and TRBJ2-3; TRBD1 matches at 8 bases. Germline assignment: CDR1 MNHNY and CDR2 SVGAGI (reference sequence). Trimming removed 2 bases from V and 6 bases from J; junction bases left unmatched: 10. The CDR3 is 16 residues long.

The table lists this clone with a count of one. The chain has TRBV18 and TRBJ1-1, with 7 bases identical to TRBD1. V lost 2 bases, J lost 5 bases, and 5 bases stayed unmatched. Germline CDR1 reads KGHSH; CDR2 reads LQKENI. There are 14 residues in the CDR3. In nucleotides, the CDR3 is TGTGCCAGCTCACCAGACAGGGATGGGACTGAAGCTTTCTTT. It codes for CASSPDRDGTEAFF.

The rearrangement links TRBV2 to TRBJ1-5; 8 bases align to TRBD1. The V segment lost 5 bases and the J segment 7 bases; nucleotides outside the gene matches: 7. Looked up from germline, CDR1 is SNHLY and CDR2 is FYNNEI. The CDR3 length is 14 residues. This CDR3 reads CASSQDRVNQPQHF. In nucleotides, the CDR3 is TGTGCCAGCAGTCAGGACAGGGTAAACCAGCCCCAGCATTTT.

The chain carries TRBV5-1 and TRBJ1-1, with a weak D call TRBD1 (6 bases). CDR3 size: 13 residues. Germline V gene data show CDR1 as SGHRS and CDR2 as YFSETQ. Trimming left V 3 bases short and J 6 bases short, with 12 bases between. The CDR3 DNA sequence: TGCGCCAGCAGCTGGGGGCCAAGGGCTGAAGCTTTCTTT. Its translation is CASSWGPRAEAFF.

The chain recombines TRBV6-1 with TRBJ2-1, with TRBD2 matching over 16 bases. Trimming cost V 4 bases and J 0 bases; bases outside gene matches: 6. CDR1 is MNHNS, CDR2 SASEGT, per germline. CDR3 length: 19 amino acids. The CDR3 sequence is CASSGGLAGGGYSYNEQFF. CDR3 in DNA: TGTGCCAGCAGTGGGGGACTAGCGGGAGGGGGATACTCCTACAATGAGCAGTTCTTC.

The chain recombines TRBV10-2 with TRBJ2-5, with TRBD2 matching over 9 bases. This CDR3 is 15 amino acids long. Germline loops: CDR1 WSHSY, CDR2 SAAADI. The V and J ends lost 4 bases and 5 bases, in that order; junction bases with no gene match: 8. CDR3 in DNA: TGCGCCAGCAGTGCCCGGGTTAGCGGGAGTGAGACCCAGTACTTC. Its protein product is CASSARVSGSETQYF.

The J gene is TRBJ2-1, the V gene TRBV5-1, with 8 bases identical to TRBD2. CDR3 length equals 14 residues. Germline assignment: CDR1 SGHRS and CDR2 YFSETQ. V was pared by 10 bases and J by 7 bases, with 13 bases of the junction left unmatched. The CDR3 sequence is CASSSVAGTNEQFF. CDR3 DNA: TGCGCCTCCAGCTCCGTAGCGGGAACAAATGAGCAGTTCTTC.

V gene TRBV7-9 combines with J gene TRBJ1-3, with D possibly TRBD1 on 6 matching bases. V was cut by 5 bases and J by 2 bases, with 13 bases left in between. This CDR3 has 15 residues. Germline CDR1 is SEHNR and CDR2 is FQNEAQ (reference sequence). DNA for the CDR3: TGTGCCAGCAGCCTACAGGGTGTAGCTGGAAACACCATATATTTT. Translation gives CASSLQGVAGNTIYF.

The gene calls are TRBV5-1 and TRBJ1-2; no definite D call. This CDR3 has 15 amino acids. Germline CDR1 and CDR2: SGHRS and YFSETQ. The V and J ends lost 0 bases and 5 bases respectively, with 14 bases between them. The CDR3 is CASSLAGEGGYGYTF. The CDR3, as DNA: TGCGCCAGCAGCTTGGCTGGCGAGGGAGGGTATGGCTACACCTTC.

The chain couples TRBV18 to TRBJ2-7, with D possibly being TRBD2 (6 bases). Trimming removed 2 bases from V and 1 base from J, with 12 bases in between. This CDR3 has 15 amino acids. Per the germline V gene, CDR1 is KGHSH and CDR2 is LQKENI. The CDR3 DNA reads TGTGCCAGCTCACCATCGGCTAGCGCTTCCTACGAGCAGTACTTC. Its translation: CASSPSASASYEQYF.

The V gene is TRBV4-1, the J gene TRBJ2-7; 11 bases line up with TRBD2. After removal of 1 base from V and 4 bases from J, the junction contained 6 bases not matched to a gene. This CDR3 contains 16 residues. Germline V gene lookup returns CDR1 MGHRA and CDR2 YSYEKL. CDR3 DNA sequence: TGCGCCAGCAGCCAAGCTCCTAGCGGGGGGAAGTACGAGCAGTACTTC. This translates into CASSQAPSGGKYEQYF.

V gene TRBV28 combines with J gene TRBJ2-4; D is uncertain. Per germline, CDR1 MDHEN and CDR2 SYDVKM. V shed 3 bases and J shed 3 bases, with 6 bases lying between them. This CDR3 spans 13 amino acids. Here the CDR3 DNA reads TGTGCCAGCAGTTTGCACAGCAAAAACATTCAGTACTTC. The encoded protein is CASSLHSKNIQYF. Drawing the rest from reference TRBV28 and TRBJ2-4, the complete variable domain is DVKVTQSSRYLVKRTGEKVFLECVQDMDHENMFWYRQDPGLGLRLIYFSYDVKMKEKGDIPEGYSVSREKKERFSLILESASTNQTSMYLCASSLHSKNIQYFGAGTRLSVL.

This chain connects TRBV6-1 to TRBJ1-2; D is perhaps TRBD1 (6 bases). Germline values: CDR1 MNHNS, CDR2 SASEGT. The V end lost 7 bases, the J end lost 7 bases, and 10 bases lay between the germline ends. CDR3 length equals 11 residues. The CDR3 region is CASTAGAGYTF. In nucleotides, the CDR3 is TGTGCCAGCACGGCAGGGGCTGGCTACACCTTC.